The following is a T cell receptor (beta chain) sequence with its context. Its antigen is undetermined. CDR3 size: 15 residues. Trimming took 5 bases from V and 2 from J, leaving 16 bases between them. CDR1 SGHTA and CDR2 FQGTGA come from the germline V gene. The data originate from a study of siplizumab effects on memory and regulatory T cells. Overall study findings and caveats: It seemed that naive T cells were more diverse than memory cells and were major contributors to the alloresponse. Sequences below about 10^-5 frequency were poorly captured, and few alloreactive clones mapped to unstimulated subsets.

In each sample, roughly 100,000 TCR templates were assayed. The method was immunoSEQ multiplex PCR; TCRdb's version includes in-frame clones alone and lacks a portion of them. The sample yields 17,000 or so clones, approximately 46% seen once. Coculturing of the mixed lymphocyte reaction cells was performed at 37°C for approximately 6 days. This receptor was identified in a human donor in good health; the cells came from an allogeneic mixed lymphocyte reaction. Sample: CFSE-low (dividing) CD4+ T cells sorted from an allogeneic mixed lymphocyte reaction. This chain joins TRBV7-3 and TRBJ2-7, with D maybe TRBD2 (6 bases). CDR3 DNA: TGTGCCAGCAGCAACCCCGCCGGGGGAACCTACGAGCAGTACTTC. As protein: CASSNPAGGTYEQYF.